These 31 T cell receptor beta chains were all obtained from the same sample, sequenced in a study of early T cells in non-severe SARS-CoV-2 infection. TCRdb independently ran MiXCR on the 5' RACE reads; one entry per CDR3 protein. Of approximately 100,000 distinct CDR3 sequences in the sample, about 15% are singletons; the top ten hold 5% to 7.5%. Source material: whole blood. Source of these receptors: an adult who was a healthcare worker with PCR-confirmed SARS-CoV-2 infection or an uninfected control (not recorded which).

The chain employs TRBV6-1 and TRBJ1-5, with 7 nucleotides matching TRBD1. The CDR3 has 13 residues. The V and J ends lost 6 bases and 4 bases, in that order; junction bases with no gene match: 3. Germline V gene lookup returns CDR1 MNHNS and CDR2 SASEGT. The CDR3 spells CASRQQGNQPQHF. DNA for the CDR3: TGTGCCAGCAGGCAACAGGGGAATCAGCCCCAGCATTTT.

There are a few counts of this clonotype. As DNA, the CDR3 is TGTGCCAGCACCCTCATAGCCGGGTCTCACACCATATATTTT. Translating gives CASTLIAGSHTIYF. The genes are TRBV7-9 and TRBJ1-3; D is uncertain. CDR1 is SEHNR and CDR2 is FQNEAQ in the germline V gene (reference sequence). V dropped 7 bases and J dropped 8 bases, with 18 bases sitting between them. The CDR3 spans 14 residues.

The sample holds a few counts of this clonotype. CDR3 coding DNA: TGTGCCAGCAGCTTAGTAGGACAAGCGAACACCGGGGAGCTGTTTTTT. Amino acid sequence: CASSLVGQANTGELFF. The rearrangement uses TRBV7-6 and TRBJ2-2; tentative D call: TRBD1 (5 bases). There are 16 residues in the CDR3. Germline V gene data show CDR1 as SGHVS and CDR2 as FNYEAQ. V was shortened by 1 base and J by 0 bases, with 9 bases between the two germline ends. The whole variable domain, remainder taken from reference TRBV7-6 and TRBJ2-2, is GAGVSQSPRYKVTKRGQDVALRCDPISGHVSLYWYRQALGQGPEFLTYFNYEAQQDKSGLPNDRFSAERPEGSISTLTIQRTEQRDSAMYRCASSLVGQANTGELFFGEGSRLTVL.

This clonotype was observed many times. The V call is TRBV7-2, the J call TRBJ2-3, with a weak D call TRBD1 (6 bases). Trimming took 1 base from V and 0 from J, leaving 8 bases between them. The V gene's germline CDR1 is SGHTA and CDR2 FQGNSA. This CDR3 contains 15 residues. This CDR3 reads CASSLGQASTDTQYF. CDR3 coding DNA: TGTGCCAGCAGCTTAGGACAGGCAAGCACAGATACGCAGTATTTT.

The rearrangement links TRBV6-1 to TRBJ1-6; the D gene is possibly TRBD1 (5 bases). The CDR3 covers 12 residues. Trimming took 6 bases from V and 13 from J, leaving 13 bases between them. CDR1 MNHNS and CDR2 SASEGT come from the germline V gene. The CDR3 reads CASSQGFGPLHF. DNA of the CDR3: TGTGCCAGCAGCCAGGGTTTCGGCCCCCTCCACTTT.

This clonotype appeared many times. This chain joins TRBV2 and TRBJ1-1; weak D call: TRBD1 (5 bases). V lost 5 bases and J lost 11, with 12 bases in between. This CDR3 has 11 residues. Germline CDR1 is SNHLY and CDR2 is FYNNEI. The CDR3 nucleotides are TGTGCCAGCAGTCCACAGGAGATGGCTTTCTTT. Residues: CASSPQEMAFF.

This clonotype was seen more than once but under ten times. The V and J genes are TRBV7-6 and TRBJ2-2; D unclear. The CDR3 consists of 16 residues. Germline loops: CDR1 SGHVS, CDR2 FNYEAQ. Trimming cost V 0 bases and J 1 base, with 9 bases left between them. CDR3 region: CASSLAWGRNTGELFF. CDR3 nucleotides: TGTGCCAGCAGCTTAGCGTGGGGTAGGAACACCGGGGAGCTGTTTTTT.

Notes on this clonotype: One end of the junction fails to match germline, which may point to a read error. The CDR3 sequence is CVSSLGRTEAFF. CDR3 DNA: TGTGTCAGCAGCTTAGGGAGGACTGAAGCTTTCTTT. This chain uses TRBV7-9 with TRBJ1-1; D is undetermined. Per germline, CDR1 SEHNR and CDR2 FQNEAQ (reference sequence). The length of the CDR3 is 12 residues.

The CDR3 sequence is CASSQGPGANTEAFF. CDR3 bases: TGTGCCAGCAGCCAAGGGCCGGGGGCAAACACTGAAGCTTTCTTT. The chain is built from TRBV4-2 and TRBJ1-1; perhaps TRBD1 as D (6 bases). The V and J ends lost 1 base and 2 bases respectively, with 11 bases between them. The germline gives CDR1 LGHNA, CDR2 YNFKEQ. The CDR3 is 15 amino acids.

The table lists this clonotype with a few counts. At one boundary the junction diverges from the germline segment, which might be a read error. This chain connects TRBV10-1 to TRBJ2-7; 8 bases align to TRBD1. CDR1 and CDR2 from the germline V gene are WNHNN and SYGVQD (reference sequence). The CDR3 is made up of 14 amino acids. Here the CDR3 DNA reads TGCGCCAGCCGTGAAGGACAGGGCCCCTACGAGCAGTACTTC. Residues: CASREGQGPYEQYF.

Worth noting for this clonotype: This may be a read error: a much more frequent sequence differs by one nucleotide. This chain connects TRBV12-5 to TRBJ1-2, with unresolved D. CDR3 size: 16 residues. The V gene's germline CDR1 is LGHNT and CDR2 FRNRAP. In nucleotides, the CDR3 is TGTGCTAGTGGTCCCGTTAACCCCTACGGGGAGCATGGCTGCACCTTC. Translated, it gives CASGPVNPYGEHGCTF.

This clonotype was observed a few times. This sequence joins TRBV27 and TRBJ1-1; a weak D match, TRBD1 (6 bases). CDR3 size: 14 residues. The V and J ends lost 5 bases and 4 bases respectively, with 14 bases between them. Germline V gene lookup returns CDR1 MNHEY and CDR2 SMNVEV (reference sequence). Here the CDR3 reads CASSRGTTVTEAFF. The CDR3 DNA follows: TGTGCCAGCAGTCGCGGGACAACCGTCACTGAAGCTTTCTTT.

The rearrangement joins TRBV5-1 to TRBJ1-1, with unresolved D. V lost 4 bases and J lost 2, with 12 bases in between. The CDR3 has 14 residues. CDR1 SGHRS and CDR2 YFSETQ come from the germline V gene. In DNA, the CDR3 is TGCGCCAGCAGCGCCGACGGATCCAACACTGAAGCTTTCTTT. Translating gives CASSADGSNTEAFF.

This clonotype was seen a handful of times. J is TRBJ2-1 and V is TRBV20-1; the match to TRBD2 covers 10 bases. V trimming: 3 bases; J trimming: 5 bases; junction bases outside the gene matches: 19. Germline V gene sequence: CDR1 DFQATT, CDR2 SNEGSKA (reference sequence). The CDR3 loop spans 19 amino acids. CDR3 sequence reads: CSARFLSRFSGGPHNEQFF. The CDR3 nucleotides read TGCAGTGCTAGGTTCCTCTCCCGATTTAGCGGGGGGCCCCACAATGAGCAGTTCTTC.

This clonotype was seen more than once but under ten times. V usage is TRBV4-3 and J usage is TRBJ1-1; weak D call: TRBD1 (5 bases). V lost 0 bases and J lost 0, with 11 bases in between. The CDR3 is 16 residues long. CDR1 and CDR2 (germline): LGHNA, YSLEER. CDR3 nucleotide sequence: TGCGCCAGCAGCCAAGATCTGACAGACATGAACACTGAAGCTTTCTTT. Translating it yields CASSQDLTDMNTEAFF.

This clonotype was seen more than once but under ten times. In DNA form, the CDR3 reads TGCAGTGCTAGAGACAAGGGGGGAAAACTGTTTTTT. This encodes CSARDKGGKLFF. The gene calls are TRBV20-1 and TRBJ1-4; TRBD1 is a possible D gene (6 bases). The CDR3 contains 12 residues. CDR1 is DFQATT and CDR2 is SNEGSKA in the germline V gene (reference sequence). The germline V and J ends were trimmed by 0 bases and 10 bases, with 9 bases remaining between them.

J is TRBJ2-1 and V is TRBV4-1; D is tentatively TRBD1 or TRBD2 (7 bases each). CDR3 length equals 19 residues. The V and J ends lost 5 bases and 9 bases respectively, with 32 bases between them. Germline CDR1 is MGHRA and CDR2 is YSYEKL. The CDR3 region is CASSVRQGGGRGSFTEQFF. CDR3 DNA sequence: TGCGCCAGCAGCGTTCGACAGGGAGGTGGGCGGGGGTCTTTTACTGAGCAGTTCTTC.

There are a few counts of this clonotype. The conserved phenylalanine or tryptophan is not found at the CDR3 terminus, so this likely reflects a read error. It is unclear where the CDR3 begins or ends on the DNA, so no DNA is shown, and the CDR3 is as TCRdb lists it. The rearrangement uses TRBV6-1 and TRBJ2-5; the table's D call, TRBD2, was not checked against the DNA. Germline assignment: CDR1 MNHNS and CDR2 SASEGT. The CDR3 length is 8 residues, termini included. CDR3 protein: CASREGDL.

There are a few counts of this clonotype. The chain combines TRBV7-8 with TRBJ1-1; 11 bases map to TRBD1. CDR3 length equals 17 residues. The ends lost 5 bases at V and 0 bases at J; junction bases unmatched: 8. From germline, CDR1 is SGHVS and CDR2 FQNEAQ. The CDR3, as DNA: TGTGCCAGCAGCCGACCGGGACAGGGGGGCATGAACACTGAAGCTTTCTTT. This encodes CASSRPGQGGMNTEAFF.

The CDR3 bases are TGCGCCACCCAACTCGGGACAGGGCGTAATGAAAAACTGTTTTTT. Translation gives CATQLGTGRNEKLFF. The chain combines TRBV5-1 with TRBJ1-4; TRBD1 matches 9 bases. The germline CDR1 and CDR2 sequences are SGHRS and YFSETQ. Losses at the gene ends were 9 bases for V and 4 bases for J; bases not matched to a gene: 10. There are 15 residues in the CDR3. Full variable domain (rest looked up from reference TRBV5-1 and TRBJ1-4): KAGVTQTPRYLIKTRGQQVTLSCSPISGHRSVSWYQQTPGQGLQFLFEYFSETQRNKGNFPGRFSGRQFSNSRSEMNVSTLELGDSALYLCATQLGTGRNEKLFFGSGTQLSVL.

This clonotype was found many times. J is TRBJ2-7 and V is TRBV20-1, with 8 bases that match TRBD1. Germline values: CDR1 DFQATT, CDR2 SNEGSKA (reference sequence). The CDR3 is 13 residues long. V gave up 4 bases and J gave up 6 bases; unmatched junction bases: 8. The CDR3 spells CSAKLQGVGEQYF. Here the CDR3 DNA reads TGCAGTGCTAAACTACAGGGGGTCGGCGAGCAGTACTTC.

This sequence joins TRBV20-1 and TRBJ2-3; D is tentatively TRBD1 or TRBD2 (5 bases each). Germline V lookup: CDR1 DFQATT, CDR2 SNEGSKA (reference sequence). V lost 5 bases and J lost 5, with 17 bases in between. The CDR3 contains 14 residues. Written as DNA, the CDR3 is TGCAGTGCTTCCCCCTACGAGGGGTTAGATACGCAGTATTTT. Translating gives CSASPYEGLDTQYF.

The chain recombines TRBV29-1 with TRBJ1-4, with D perhaps TRBD1 (5 bases). Trimming removed 7 bases at V and 10 bases at J, with 25 bases between. Germline CDR1 reads SQVTM; CDR2 reads ANQGSEA. This CDR3 has 15 residues. The CDR3 sequence is CSAVQDGAFVGKLFF. CDR3 nucleotide sequence: TGCAGCGCCGTACAGGACGGGGCATTCGTGGGAAAACTGTTTTTT.

J is TRBJ2-1 and V is TRBV6-2 or TRBV6-3, with 7 bases matching TRBD2. Trimming at V came to 5 bases and at J to 3 bases, leaving 7 bases not matched to a gene. Germline V gene lookup returns CDR1 MNHEY and CDR2 SVGEGT. The CDR3 is 15 residues long. The CDR3 is CASSPRGSGYNEQFF. The CDR3 nucleotides are TGTGCCAGCAGTCCGCGGGGGAGCGGCTACAATGAGCAGTTCTTC.

The chain carries TRBV11-2 and TRBJ2-7; 10 bases map to TRBD1. Trimming at V came to 4 bases and at J to 5 bases, leaving 8 bases not matched to a gene. This CDR3 has 15 amino acids. Germline CDR1 reads SGHAT; CDR2 reads FQNNGV. The CDR3 protein is CASSSPGTGVNEQYF. CDR3 sequence (DNA): TGTGCCAGCAGCTCACCCGGGACAGGGGTCAACGAGCAGTACTTC.

The rearrangement links TRBV7-2 to TRBJ2-5; 9 bases are a match to TRBD1. Looked up from germline, CDR1 is SGHTA and CDR2 is FQGNSA. CDR3 length: 15 amino acids. The J segment lost 2 bases and the V segment lost 0 bases, leaving 1 base of the junction unmatched. The CDR3 region is CASSLAGTGQETQYF. The CDR3 DNA follows: TGTGCCAGCAGCTTAGCGGGGACAGGGCAAGAGACCCAGTACTTC.

This clonotype was observed a handful of times. The V and J genes are TRBV20-1 and TRBJ2-5; D not resolved. Germline V gives CDR1 DFQATT, CDR2 SNEGSKA (reference sequence). Trimming took off 0 bases at V and 2 bases at J, with 13 bases between the two ends. The CDR3 is 15 amino acids. CDR3 in amino acids: CSARDPSAVQETQYF. DNA of the CDR3: TGCAGTGCTAGAGATCCATCGGCTGTGCAAGAGACCCAGTACTTC.

There are a few counts of this clonotype. The chain joins TRBV5-5 to TRBJ2-3; D not certain. The CDR3 extends over 13 amino acids. Germline V CDR1 and CDR2: SGHKS, YYEKEE (reference sequence). The germline V and J ends were trimmed by 0 bases and 8 bases, with 10 bases remaining between them. In nucleotides, the CDR3 is TGTGCCAGCAGCTTGGGTTCCGAAGGTACGCAGTATTTT. Residues: CASSLGSEGTQYF.

This clonotype was seen a few times. This chain uses TRBV12-3 or TRBV12-4 with TRBJ2-3, with 7 bases aligning to TRBD1. The CDR3 has 15 amino acids. V lost 4 bases, J lost 2 bases, and 6 bases stayed unmatched. CDR3 coding DNA: TGTGCCAGCAGTTCCCAGGGACAGCCCACAGATACGCAGTATTTT. It codes for CASSSQGQPTDTQYF.

V gene TRBV7-9 combines with J gene TRBJ2-1; D ambiguous. This CDR3 spans 14 amino acids. V shed 2 bases and J shed 9 bases, with 14 bases lying between them. CDR1 is SEHNR and CDR2 is FQNEAQ in the germline V gene (reference sequence). The CDR3 DNA sequence: TGTGCCAGCAGCTTAAATCTCGAAACCGGTGAGCAGTTCTTC. It specifies CASSLNLETGEQFF. Based on the CDR3 plus reference TRBV7-9 and TRBJ2-1, the full variable domain is DTGVSQNPRHKITKRGQNVTFRCDPISEHNRLYWYRQTLGQGPEFLTYFQNEAQLEKSRLLSDRFSAERPKGSFSTLEIQRTEQGDSAMYLCASSLNLETGEQFFGPGTRLTVL.

This clonotype was observed a few times. The chain couples TRBV10-3 to TRBJ2-3; TRBD2 matches at 9 bases. CDR3 length: 14 residues. Germline V gene lookup returns CDR1 ENHRY and CDR2 SYGVKD. Trimming took 10 bases from V and 3 from J; bases not matched to a gene: 8. The CDR3 DNA sequence: TGTGCCACCCGCGGGGGGGAGGGGACAGATACGCAGTATTTT. Translation: CATRGGEGTDTQYF.